This record concerns one TCR beta chain sequence. The antigen it recognizes is unknown. Qualities for individual bases were not recorded, and no much larger clone is one base off. This specimen's time point label, interpreted: baseline before first vaccination. The sample's treatment or condition label, decoded: meningococcal conjugate vaccine given as trial control. Vaccinee samples came from UK trials COV001 and COV002, including a single-blind randomized controlled phase 2/3 trial of AZD1222 (ChAdOx1 nCoV-19) in healthy adults. For TCRbeta chain sequencing, PBMC samples were collected from trial participants at day 0 and at day 28 after the second dose. The CDR3 regions of human TCRbeta chains were analyzed by immunosequencing. As for the authors' bioinformatics: TCRs in the repertoires were compared against a reference library of SARS-CoV-2-specific TCRs that had been generated with the MIRA antigen-specificity platform. Breadth was defined as the fraction of unique TCRs that were SARS-CoV-2-associated. Depth was defined as the fraction of total T cells that were SARS-CoV-2-associated. Each spike-specific TCR was assigned to its reactive spike region and to a CD4 or CD8 class using the MIRA data. Log10-transformed breadth and depth values were compared by one-way ANOVA with Sidak's multiple comparisons tests. TCRdb provides this immuneACCESS table in a form limited to in-frame rearrangements. Some clones are lacking; in checked studies, under half of them reflect an unresolved V gene, and why the rest are absent is not known. V and J calls and clone size are copied from that table; D and trimming were computed from the DNA. The sample profile shows 100,000 to 150,000 clones; more than 85% of them were found once. 11% of the sample is held by the ten biggest clonotypes.

The data belong to a study of T cell responses to AZD1222 COVID-19 vaccine (dated by TCRdb to about 2021). As for the study more broadly: TCR sequencing was performed for 230 to 250 trial participants, of whom about 200 were given two doses of AZD1222 and around 25 were given two doses of MenACWY control vaccine. Trial participants were enrolled into age subgroups of 18-55, 56-69 and 70-plus years, which contained about 150, 28 and 57 TCR-sequenced participants, respectively.

V drops 3 bases and J drops 2 bases, leaving 5 bases in between. Its CDR3 holds 12 amino acids, cysteine through phenylalanine. Only the CDR3 part of the read is kept: 36 bases, read in frame from the first base. Via the germline V gene (reference sequence), CDR1 is WNHNN and CDR2 SYGVQD. General conclusions and limits of the study: Vaccine-associated CD4 TCRs spanned the whole spike protein, with dominant responses in regions 160-218 and 743-854. Spike-specific TCR breadth and depth rose significantly after two AZD1222 doses compared with day 0 and with MenACWY recipients. Participants were mostly white British, with more females than males. The authors suggested clonal diversity may have been underestimated. Reportedly, almost half of the unique spike-specific TCRs recognized epitopes lying outside the regions that are mutated in the B.1.351 and B.1.1.7 variants. No day 14 peak-response samples were available, so repertoires were characterized only after the peak T cell response. Conclusions about previously exposed vaccinees are limited, since just a handful of AZD1222 recipients were seropositive for SARS-CoV-2 at baseline. In the small 56-69-year group, the increase in depth fell short of significance, most likely because of low power.

The chain couples TRBV10-1 to TRBJ2-7, with the D gene not clear enough to name. This receptor was obtained from an adult in good health. The sequencing used peripheral blood, collected on day 0 of MenACWY control vaccination. The base sequence is TGCGCCAGCAGTGATGCCCCCTACGAGCAGTACTTC. It translates as CASSDAPYEQYF.